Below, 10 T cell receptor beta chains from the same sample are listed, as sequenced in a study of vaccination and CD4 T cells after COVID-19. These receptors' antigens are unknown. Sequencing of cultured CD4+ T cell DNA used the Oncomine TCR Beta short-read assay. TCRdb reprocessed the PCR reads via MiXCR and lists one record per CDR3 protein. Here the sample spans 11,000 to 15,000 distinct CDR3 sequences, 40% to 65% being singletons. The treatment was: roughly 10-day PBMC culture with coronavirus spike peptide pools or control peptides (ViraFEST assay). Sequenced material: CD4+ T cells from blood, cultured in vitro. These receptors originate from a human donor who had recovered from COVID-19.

CDR3 residues: CASSLGGGYSTDTQYF. The CDR3 bases are TGTGCCAGCAGCTTGGGTGGCGGGTATAGCACAGATACGCAGTATTTT. V is TRBV5-6 and J is TRBJ2-3; tentative D call: TRBD2 (5 bases). Germline CDR1 is SGHDT and CDR2 is YYEEEE. Trimming removed 0 bases from V and 0 bases from J, with 11 bases in between. The CDR3 covers 16 residues.

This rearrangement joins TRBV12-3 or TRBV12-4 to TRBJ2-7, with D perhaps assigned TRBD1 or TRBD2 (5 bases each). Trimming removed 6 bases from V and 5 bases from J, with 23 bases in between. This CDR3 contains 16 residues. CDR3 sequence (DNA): TGTGCCAGCAGCTCCCCGGGGAAGGGACCTCCTAACGAGCAGTACTTC. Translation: CASSSPGKGPPNEQYF.

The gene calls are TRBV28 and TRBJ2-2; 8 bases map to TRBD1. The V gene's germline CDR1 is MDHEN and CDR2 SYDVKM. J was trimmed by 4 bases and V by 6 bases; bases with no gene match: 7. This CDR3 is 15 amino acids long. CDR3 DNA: TGTGCCAGCAGCCCAGGGGGCGTGACCACCGGGGAGCTGTTTTTT. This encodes CASSPGGVTTGELFF.

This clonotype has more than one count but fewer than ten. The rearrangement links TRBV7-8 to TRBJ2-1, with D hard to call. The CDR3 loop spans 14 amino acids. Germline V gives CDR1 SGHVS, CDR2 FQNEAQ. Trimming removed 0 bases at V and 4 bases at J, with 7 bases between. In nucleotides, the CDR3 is TGTGCCAGCAGCTTAGCGCACTTGTACAATGAGCAGTTCTTC. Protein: CASSLAHLYNEQFF.

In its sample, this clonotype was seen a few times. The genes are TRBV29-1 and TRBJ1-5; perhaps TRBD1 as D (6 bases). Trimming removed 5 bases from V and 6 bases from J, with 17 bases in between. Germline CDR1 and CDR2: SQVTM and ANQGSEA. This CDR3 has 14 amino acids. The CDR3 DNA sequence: TGCAGCGTTCGTCGCGGGGGGGGCGGTCAGCCCCAGCATTTT. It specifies CSVRRGGGGQPQHF.

CDR3 amino acids: CSVEGLAGGYNEQFF. The CDR3 DNA reads TGCAGCGTTGAGGGACTAGCGGGAGGATACAATGAGCAGTTCTTC. The rearrangement joins TRBV29-1 to TRBJ2-1, with 15 bases lining up with TRBD2. V lost 3 bases to trimming and J lost 4 bases; unmatched junction nucleotides: 1. The germline V gene has CDR1 SQVTM and CDR2 ANQGSEA. This CDR3 is built from 15 residues.

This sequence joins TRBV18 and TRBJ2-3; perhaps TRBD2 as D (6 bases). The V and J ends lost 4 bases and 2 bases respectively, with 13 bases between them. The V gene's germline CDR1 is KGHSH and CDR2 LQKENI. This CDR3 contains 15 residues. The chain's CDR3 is CASSLSRDFTDTQYF. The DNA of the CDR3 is TGTGCCAGCTCACTCTCCCGGGACTTCACAGATACGCAGTATTTT.

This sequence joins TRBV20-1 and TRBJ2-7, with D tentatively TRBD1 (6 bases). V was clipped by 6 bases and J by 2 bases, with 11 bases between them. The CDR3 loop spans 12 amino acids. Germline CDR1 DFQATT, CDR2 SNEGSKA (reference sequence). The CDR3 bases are TGCAGTGCCCCGACAGGACCCTACGAGCAGTACTTC. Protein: CSAPTGPYEQYF.

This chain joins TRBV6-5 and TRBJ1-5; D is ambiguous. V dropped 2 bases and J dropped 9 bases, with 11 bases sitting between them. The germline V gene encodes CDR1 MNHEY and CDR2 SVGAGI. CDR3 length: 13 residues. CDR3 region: CASSYTAKSPQHF. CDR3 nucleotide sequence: TGTGCCAGCAGTTACACGGCTAAGTCGCCCCAGCATTTT.

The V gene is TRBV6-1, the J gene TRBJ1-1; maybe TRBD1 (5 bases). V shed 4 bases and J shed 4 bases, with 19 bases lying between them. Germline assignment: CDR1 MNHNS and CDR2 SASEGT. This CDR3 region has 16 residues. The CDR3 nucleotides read TGTGCCAGCAGTGTTACGCCCAGGGCGGTGACCACTGAAGCTTTCTTT. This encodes CASSVTPRAVTTEAFF.